This T cell receptor (beta chain) was documented in a study of PD-1 and CTLA-4 blockade in melanoma. The CDR3 consists of 13 residues. Germline V gene sequence: CDR1 LNHDA, CDR2 SQIVND (reference sequence). V lost 3 bases and J lost 4, with 9 bases in between. Generated by immunoSEQ multiplex PCR, the TCRdb table keeps only in-frame clones and is missing some. Of roughly 7,200 clones detected, 80% appear once; the ten largest clones hold less than 40%. The origin of this receptor is a human donor with melanoma. Material: CD8+ T cells from peripheral blood, obtained before anti-PD-1 treatment. The chain is built from TRBV19 and TRBJ1-2, with D perhaps matching TRBD1 (6 bases). DNA for the CDR3: TGTGCCAGTAGTATTGGGGGGCTCTATGGCTACACCTTC. It translates to CASSIGGLYGYTF.